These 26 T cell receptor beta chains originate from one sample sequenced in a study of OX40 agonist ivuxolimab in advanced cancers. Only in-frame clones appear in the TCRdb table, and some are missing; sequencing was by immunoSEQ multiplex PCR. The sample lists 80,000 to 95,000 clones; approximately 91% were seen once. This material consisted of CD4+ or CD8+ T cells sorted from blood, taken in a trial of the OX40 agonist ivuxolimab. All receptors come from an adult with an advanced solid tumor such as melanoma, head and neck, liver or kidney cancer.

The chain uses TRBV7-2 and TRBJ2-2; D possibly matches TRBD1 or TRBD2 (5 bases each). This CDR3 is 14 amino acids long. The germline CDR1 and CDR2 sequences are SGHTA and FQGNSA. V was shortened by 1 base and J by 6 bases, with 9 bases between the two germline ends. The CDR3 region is CASSLGGSAGELFF. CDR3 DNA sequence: TGTGCCAGCAGCTTAGGGGGGTCGGCCGGGGAGCTGTTTTTT.

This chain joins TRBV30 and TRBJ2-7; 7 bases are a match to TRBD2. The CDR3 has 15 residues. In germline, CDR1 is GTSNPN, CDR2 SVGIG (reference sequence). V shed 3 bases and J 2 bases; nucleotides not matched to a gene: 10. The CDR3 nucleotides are TGTGCCTGGAGCCGAGCGGGATACCCCACCTACGAGCAGTACTTC. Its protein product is CAWSRAGYPTYEQYF.

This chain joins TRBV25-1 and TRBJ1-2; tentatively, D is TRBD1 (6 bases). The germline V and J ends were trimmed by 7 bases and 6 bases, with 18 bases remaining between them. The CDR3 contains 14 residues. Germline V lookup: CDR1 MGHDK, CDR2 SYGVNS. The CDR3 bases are TGTGCCAGCACCTCGACGGGGGGCGCAGATGGCTACACCTTC. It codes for CASTSTGGADGYTF.

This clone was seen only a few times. CDR3 nucleotides: TGCAGTGCTAGTAGTGGCGAGCAGTACTTC. It codes for CSASSGEQYF. The V call is TRBV20-1, the J call TRBJ2-7, with no clear D. V lost 3 bases and J 6 bases, leaving 6 bases between the germline ends. CDR1 is DFQATT, CDR2 SNEGSKA, per germline (reference sequence). This CDR3 has 10 residues.

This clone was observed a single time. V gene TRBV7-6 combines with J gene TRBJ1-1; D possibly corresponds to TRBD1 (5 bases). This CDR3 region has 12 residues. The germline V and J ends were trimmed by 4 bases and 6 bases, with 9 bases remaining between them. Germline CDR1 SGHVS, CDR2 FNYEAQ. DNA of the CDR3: TGTGCCAGCAGCTCGCAGGGCTCTGAAGCTTTCTTT. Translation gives CASSSQGSEAFF.

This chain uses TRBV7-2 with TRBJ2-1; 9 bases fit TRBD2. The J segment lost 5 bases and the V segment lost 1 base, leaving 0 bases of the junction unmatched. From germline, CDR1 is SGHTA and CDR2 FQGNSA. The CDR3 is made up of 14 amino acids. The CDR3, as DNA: TGTGCCAGCAGCTTAGGACTAGCGGACAATGAGCAGTTCTTC. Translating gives CASSLGLADNEQFF.

In nucleotides, the CDR3 is TGTGCCATCAGGGCGCAGGCCGGGGATGAGCAGTTCTTC. It yields the protein CAIRAQAGDEQFF. The chain combines TRBV10-3 with TRBJ2-1; D is perhaps TRBD2 (5 bases). The CDR3 has 13 residues. CDR1 is ENHRY, CDR2 SYGVKD, per germline. Trimming stripped 6 bases from V and 8 bases from J, with 14 bases between.

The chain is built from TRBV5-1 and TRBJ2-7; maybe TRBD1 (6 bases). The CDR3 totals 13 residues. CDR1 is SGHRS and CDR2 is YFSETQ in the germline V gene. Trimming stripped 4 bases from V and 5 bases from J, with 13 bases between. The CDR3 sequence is CASSLSYRDEQYF. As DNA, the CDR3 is TGCGCCAGCAGCCTGAGCTACAGGGACGAGCAGTACTTC.

The CDR3 sequence: CASSEGGRNEKLFF. CDR3 sequence (DNA): TGTGCCAGCAGTGAAGGGGGGCGGAATGAAAAACTGTTTTTT. The J gene is TRBJ1-4, the V gene TRBV25-1; TRBD1 is a possible D gene (6 bases). Trimming left V 2 bases short and J 5 bases short, with 9 bases between. The CDR3 loop spans 14 amino acids. Germline V lookup: CDR1 MGHDK, CDR2 SYGVNS.

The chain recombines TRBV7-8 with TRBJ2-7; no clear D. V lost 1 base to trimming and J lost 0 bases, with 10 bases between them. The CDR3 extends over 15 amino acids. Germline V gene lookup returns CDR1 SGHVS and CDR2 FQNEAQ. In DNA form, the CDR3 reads TGTGCCAGCAGCTTAGTAGACAACCCCTCCTACGAGCAGTACTTC. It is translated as CASSLVDNPSYEQYF.

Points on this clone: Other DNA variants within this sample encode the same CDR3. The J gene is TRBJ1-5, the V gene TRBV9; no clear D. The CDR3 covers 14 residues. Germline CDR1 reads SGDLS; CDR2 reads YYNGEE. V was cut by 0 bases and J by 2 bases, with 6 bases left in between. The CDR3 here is CASSVDWGNQPQHF. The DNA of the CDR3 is TGTGCCAGCAGCGTAGATTGGGGCAATCAGCCCCAGCATTTT.

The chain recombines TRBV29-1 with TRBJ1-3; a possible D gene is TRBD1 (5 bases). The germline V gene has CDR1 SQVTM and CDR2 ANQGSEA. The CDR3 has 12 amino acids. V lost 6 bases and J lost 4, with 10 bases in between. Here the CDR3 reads CSVQGGGNTIYF. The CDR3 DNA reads TGCAGCGTCCAGGGAGGAGGAAACACCATATATTTT.

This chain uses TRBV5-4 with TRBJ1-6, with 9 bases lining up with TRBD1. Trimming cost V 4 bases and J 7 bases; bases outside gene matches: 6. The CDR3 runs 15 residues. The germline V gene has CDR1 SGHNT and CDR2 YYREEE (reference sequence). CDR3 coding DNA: TGTGCCAGCAGCAATGACAGGGGGTTAAATTCACCCCTCCACTTT. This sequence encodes CASSNDRGLNSPLHF.

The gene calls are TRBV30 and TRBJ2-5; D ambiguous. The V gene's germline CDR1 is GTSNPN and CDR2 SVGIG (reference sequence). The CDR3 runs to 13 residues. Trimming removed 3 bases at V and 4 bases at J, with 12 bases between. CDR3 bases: TGTGCCTGGAGCCCGAGGTCCGGAGAGACCCAGTACTTC. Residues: CAWSPRSGETQYF.

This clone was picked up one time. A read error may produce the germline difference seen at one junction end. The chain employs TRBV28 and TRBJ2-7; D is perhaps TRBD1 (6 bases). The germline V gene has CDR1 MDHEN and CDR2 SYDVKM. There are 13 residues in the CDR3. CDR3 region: CASSLGGSNEQYF. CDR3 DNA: TGTGCCAGCAGTTTAGGGGGCTCCAACGAGCAGTACTTC.

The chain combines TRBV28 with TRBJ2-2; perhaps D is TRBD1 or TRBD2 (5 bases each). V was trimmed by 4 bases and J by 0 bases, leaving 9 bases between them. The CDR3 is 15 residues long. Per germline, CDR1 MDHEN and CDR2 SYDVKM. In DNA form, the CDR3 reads TGTGCCAGCAGTTCTGGGGGACCGAACACCGGGGAGCTGTTTTTT. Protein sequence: CASSSGGPNTGELFF.

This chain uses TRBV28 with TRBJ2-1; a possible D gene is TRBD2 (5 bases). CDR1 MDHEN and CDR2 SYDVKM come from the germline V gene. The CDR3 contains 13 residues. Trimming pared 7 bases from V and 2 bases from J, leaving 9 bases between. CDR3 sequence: CASTSHTYNEQFF. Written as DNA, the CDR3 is TGTGCCAGCACTAGCCATACCTACAATGAGCAGTTCTTC. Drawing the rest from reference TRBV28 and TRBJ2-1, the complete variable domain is DVKVTQSSRYLVKRTGEKVFLECVQDMDHENMFWYRQDPGLGLRLIYFSYDVKMKEKGDIPEGYSVSREKKERFSLILESASTNQTSMYLCASTSHTYNEQFFGPGTRLTVL.

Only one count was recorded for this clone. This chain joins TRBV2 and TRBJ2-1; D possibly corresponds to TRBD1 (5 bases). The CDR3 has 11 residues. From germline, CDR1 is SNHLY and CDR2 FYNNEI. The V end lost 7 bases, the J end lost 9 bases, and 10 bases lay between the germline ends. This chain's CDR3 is CASKGPGEQFF. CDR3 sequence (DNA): TGTGCCAGCAAGGGGCCAGGTGAGCAGTTCTTC.

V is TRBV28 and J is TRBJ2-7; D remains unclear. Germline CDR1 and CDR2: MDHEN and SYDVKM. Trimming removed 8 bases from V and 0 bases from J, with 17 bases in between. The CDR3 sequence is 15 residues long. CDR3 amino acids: CASEPPERGSYEQYF. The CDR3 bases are TGTGCCAGCGAACCCCCGGAGAGAGGCTCCTACGAGCAGTACTTC.

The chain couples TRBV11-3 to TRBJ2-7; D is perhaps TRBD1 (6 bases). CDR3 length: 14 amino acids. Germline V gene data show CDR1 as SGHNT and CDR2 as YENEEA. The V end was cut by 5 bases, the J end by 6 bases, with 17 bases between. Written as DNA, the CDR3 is TGTGCCAGCAGCCGATCAGGGGATTCGAGCGAGCAGTACTTC. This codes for CASSRSGDSSEQYF. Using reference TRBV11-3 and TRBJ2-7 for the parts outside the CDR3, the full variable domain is EAGVVQSPRYKIIEKKQPVAFWCNPISGHNTLYWYLQNLGQGPELLIRYENEEAVDDSQLPKDRFSAERLKGVDSTLKIQPAELGDSAVYLCASSRSGDSSEQYFGPGTRLTVT.

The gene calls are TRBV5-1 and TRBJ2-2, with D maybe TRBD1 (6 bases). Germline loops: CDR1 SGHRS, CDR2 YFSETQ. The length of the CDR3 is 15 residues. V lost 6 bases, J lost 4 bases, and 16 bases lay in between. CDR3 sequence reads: CASTTGQQPTGELFF. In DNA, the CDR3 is TGCGCCAGCACCACAGGACAGCAGCCCACCGGGGAGCTGTTTTTT.

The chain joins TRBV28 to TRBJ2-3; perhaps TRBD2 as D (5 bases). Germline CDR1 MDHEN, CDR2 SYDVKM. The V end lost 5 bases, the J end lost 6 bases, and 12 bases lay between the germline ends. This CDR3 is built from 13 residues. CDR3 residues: CASSPPPGDTQYF. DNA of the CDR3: TGTGCCAGCAGTCCGCCCCCGGGGGATACGCAGTATTTT.

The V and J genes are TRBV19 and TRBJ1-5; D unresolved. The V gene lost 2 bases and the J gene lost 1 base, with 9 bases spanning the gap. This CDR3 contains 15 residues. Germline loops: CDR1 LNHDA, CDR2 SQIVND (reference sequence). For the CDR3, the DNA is TGTGCCAGTAGTATACGGGGTACCAGCAATCAGCCCCAGCATTTT. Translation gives CASSIRGTSNQPQHF. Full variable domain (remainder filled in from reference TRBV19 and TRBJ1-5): DGGITQSPKYLFRKEGQNVTLSCEQNLNHDAMYWYRQDPGQGLRLIYYSQIVNDFQKGDIAEGYSVSREKKESFPLTVTSAQKNPTAFYLCASSIRGTSNQPQHFGDGTRLSIL.

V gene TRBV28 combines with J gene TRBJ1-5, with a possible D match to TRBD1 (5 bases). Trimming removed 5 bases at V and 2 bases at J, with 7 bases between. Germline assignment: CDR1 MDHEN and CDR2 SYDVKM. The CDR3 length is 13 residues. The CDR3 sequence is CASSLQGNQPQHF. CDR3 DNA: TGTGCCAGCAGTCTACAGGGCAATCAGCCCCAGCATTTT.

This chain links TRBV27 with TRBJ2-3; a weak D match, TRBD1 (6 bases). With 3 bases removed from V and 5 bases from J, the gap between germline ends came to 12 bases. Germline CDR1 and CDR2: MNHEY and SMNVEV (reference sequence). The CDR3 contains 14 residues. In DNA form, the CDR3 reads TGTGCCAGCAGTTTGTGGGGGCTGTTAGATACGCAGTATTTT. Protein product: CASSLWGLLDTQYF.

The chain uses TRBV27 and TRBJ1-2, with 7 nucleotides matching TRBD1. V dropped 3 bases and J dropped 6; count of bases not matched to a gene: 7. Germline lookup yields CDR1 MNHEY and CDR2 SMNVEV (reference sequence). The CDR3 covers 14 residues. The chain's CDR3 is CASSLGGGANGYTF. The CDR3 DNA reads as TGTGCCAGCAGTTTGGGAGGGGGCGCGAATGGCTACACCTTC.